The 6 T cell receptor beta chains below come from one sample, sequenced in a study of T cells in Graves' hyperthyroidism and ophthalmopathy. Template material for amplifying TCR beta CDR3 regions consisted of RNA transcripts. A first-round RT-PCR of the TCR CDR3 used the HTBI primer set. Each CDR3 protein gets one entry after TCRdb re-called the multiplex PCR reads with MiXCR. This table has roughly 600,000 distinct CDR3 sequences, roughly 15% appearing once. Sequencing input: blood. The receptors come from a woman aged 45-65 years with Graves' ophthalmopathy.

This clonotype was observed a handful of times. The chain links TRBV7-9 to TRBJ2-7; 10 bases line up with TRBD2. The CDR3 runs to 16 residues. The ends lost 7 bases at V and 0 bases at J; junction bases unmatched: 9. Looked up from germline, CDR1 is SEHNR and CDR2 is FQNEAQ (reference sequence). The CDR3 DNA sequence: TGTGCCAGCAACAATCAAGCGGGAGGGCCCTCCTACGAGCAGTACTTC. As protein: CASNNQAGGPSYEQYF.

This clonotype was seen many times. J is TRBJ1-1 and V is TRBV7-9, with D perhaps TRBD1 (5 bases). Deletions cut 8 bases from V and 3 bases from J, with 13 bases between. The CDR3 is 13 residues long. Germline CDR1 is SEHNR and CDR2 is FQNEAQ (reference sequence). CDR3 region: CASQGRGDTEAFF. Written as DNA, the CDR3 is TGTGCCAGCCAGGGACGCGGGGACACTGAAGCTTTCTTT.

J is TRBJ1-5 and V is TRBV7-8, with 7 nucleotides matching TRBD1. Germline V gives CDR1 SGHVS, CDR2 FQNEAQ. The CDR3 runs to 18 residues. With V trimmed by 1 base and J by 2 bases, 11 bases remained unmatched. The CDR3 here is CASSLGPGGSRGNQPQHF. The CDR3 coding sequence is TGTGCCAGCAGCTTAGGTCCAGGGGGGTCGCGCGGCAATCAGCCCCAGCATTTT.

This clonotype has ten or more counts. This chain connects TRBV28 to TRBJ1-2; D is unclear. Trimming removed 3 bases at V and 3 bases at J, with 5 bases between. In germline, CDR1 is MDHEN, CDR2 SYDVKM. The CDR3 runs to 12 residues. The CDR3 coding sequence is TGTGCCAGCAGTTTTCGGTACTATGGCTACACCTTC. This sequence encodes CASSFRYYGYTF.

This clonotype has a handful of counts. The rearrangement uses TRBV5-5 and TRBJ2-2; unclear D gene. V was cut by 1 base and J by 0 bases, with 10 bases left in between. There are 16 residues in the CDR3. In germline, CDR1 is SGHKS, CDR2 YYEKEE (reference sequence). In DNA, the CDR3 is TGTGCCAGCAGCTTGTACGTAACTTCGAACACCGGGGAGCTGTTTTTT. This sequence encodes CASSLYVTSNTGELFF.

This clonotype was picked up many times. The chain combines TRBV20-1 with TRBJ2-2; a weak D match, TRBD1 (5 bases). The V end was cut by 3 bases, the J end by 3 bases, with 11 bases between. Germline CDR1 DFQATT, CDR2 SNEGSKA (reference sequence). This CDR3 contains 14 residues. The chain's CDR3 is CSASHRQYTGELFF. The CDR3 bases are TGCAGTGCTAGTCACAGGCAATACACCGGGGAGCTGTTTTTT.